Presented here are 5 T cell receptor beta chains from one specimen sequenced in a study of blood T cell repertoires in COVID-19. Sequencing used immunoSEQ multiplex PCR; TCRdb keeps in-frame clones, though not all of them. The sample shows 100,000 to 150,000 clones, roughly 91% of them seen only once. Sequenced: peripheral blood. Receptors originate from a man aged 50 or older with active or convalescent COVID-19.

The chain carries TRBV21-1 and TRBJ2-5; the D call in the table, TRBD2, was not verified against the DNA. TRBV21-1 represents a pseudogene. There are 10 residues in the CDR3. CDR3 sequence (DNA): TGTGCCAGCAGCACTAAGACCCAGTACTTC. Its translation: CASSTKTQYF.

The gene calls are TRBV29-1 and TRBJ1-5; D possibly corresponds to TRBD1 (5 bases). The V gene's germline CDR1 is SQVTM and CDR2 ANQGSEA. Trimming pared 4 bases from V and 2 bases from J, leaving 9 bases between. The CDR3 covers 13 residues. In nucleotides, the CDR3 is TGCAGCGTTGTTCTACAGGGCAATCAGCCCCAGCATTTT. Protein product: CSVVLQGNQPQHF.

The chain uses TRBV30 and TRBJ2-7; perhaps TRBD2 as D (6 bases). The length of the CDR3 is 13 residues. CDR1 and CDR2 (germline): GTSNPN, SVGIG (reference sequence). V lost 0 bases and J lost 4, with 10 bases in between. The CDR3 DNA follows: TGTGCCTGGAGTGTAACTGGGGGGTACGAGCAGTACTTC. Protein sequence: CAWSVTGGYEQYF.

CDR3 DNA sequence: TGTGCCAGCAGCTTATATCCTGAAGCTTTCTTT. Its translation: CASSLYPEAFF. This chain uses TRBV7-2 with TRBJ1-1; D gene ambiguous. Looked up from germline, CDR1 is SGHTA and CDR2 is FQGNSA. There are 11 residues in the CDR3. The germline V and J ends were trimmed by 2 bases and 6 bases, with 4 bases remaining between them. The full variable domain, rest sourced from reference TRBV7-2 and TRBJ1-1, is GAGVSQSPSNKVTEKGKDVELRCDPISGHTALYWYRQSLGQGLEFLIYFQGNSAPDKSGLPSDRFSAERTGGSVSTLTIQRTQQEDSAVYLCASSLYPEAFFGQGTRLTVV.

This chain connects TRBV18 to TRBJ2-5; 11 nucleotides agree with TRBD1. V gave up 2 bases and J gave up 2 bases; unmatched junction bases: 4. This CDR3 has 16 residues. Germline-derived CDR1 and CDR2 are KGHSH and LQKENI. CDR3 sequence reads: CASSPTGQGVQETQYF. CDR3 coding DNA: TGTGCCAGCTCACCAACGGGACAGGGGGTGCAAGAGACCCAGTACTTC.